This TCR beta chain was retrieved from a study of T cells in Graves' hyperthyroidism and ophthalmopathy. Findings and caveats of the study: The blood repertoire included most of the expanded thyroid clonotypes above 0.001.

There are 15 residues in the CDR3. Trimming took off 5 bases at V and 0 bases at J, with 14 bases between the two ends. Germline assignment: CDR1 KGHSH and CDR2 LQKENI. RNA transcripts served as the template for amplifying TCR beta CDR3 regions. When the TCR CDR3 underwent first-round RT-PCR, the HTBI primer set was used. TCRdb called the multiplex PCR reads again in MiXCR, with one record for every CDR3 protein. Among 250,000 or so distinct CDR3 sequences listed, about 15% were seen once. This clonotype was seen at least ten times. The antigen remains unidentified. The origin of this receptor is a woman between 50 and 59 years old with Graves' hyperthyroidism that later progressed to Graves' ophthalmopathy. The V gene is TRBV18, the J gene TRBJ2-7, with D tentatively TRBD2 (6 bases). What was sequenced was blood. The CDR3 DNA follows: TGTGCCAGCTCAGAGCTCCAGGGACTCTCCTACGAGCAGTACTTC. Translation gives CASSELQGLSYEQYF.